One and the same sample provided the 30 T cell receptor beta chains below, sequenced in a study of T cell responses to AZD1222 COVID-19 vaccine. The table came from immunoSEQ multiplex PCR; TCRdb's copy has only in-frame clones and leaves some out. Of 150,000 to 200,000 clones in the sample, almost 90% were seen once. The sequencing used peripheral blood, collected 28 days after the second AZD1222 dose. The receptors derive from an adult who received the AZD1222 COVID-19 vaccine.

This sequence joins TRBV7-9 and TRBJ1-1; TRBD1 aligns across 9 bases. V trimming: 4 bases; J trimming: 6 bases; junction bases outside the gene matches: 6. This CDR3 comprises 14 residues. Germline V gene lookup returns CDR1 SEHNR and CDR2 FQNEAQ (reference sequence). The CDR3 nucleotides read TGTGCCAGCAGCTCCGGACAGGGGTTGGCTGAAGCTTTCTTT. As protein: CASSSGQGLAEAFF.

The chain employs TRBV11-2 and TRBJ1-6; D is uncertain. The germline V gene has CDR1 SGHAT and CDR2 FQNNGV. This CDR3 is built from 16 residues. Trimming took 4 bases from V and 3 from J, leaving 13 bases between them. The CDR3 DNA is TGTGCCAGCAGCTCCCGTCAGGTGATCTATAATTCACCCCTCCACTTT. Translating it yields CASSSRQVIYNSPLHF.

The chain carries TRBV4-1 and TRBJ2-5; D is unresolved. The CDR3 runs 16 residues. V was shortened by 0 bases and J by 2 bases, with 13 bases between the two germline ends. Germline V gene data show CDR1 as MGHRA and CDR2 as YSYEKL. CDR3 DNA: TGCGCCAGCAGCCAAGATGCGGCTGATAGGCAAGAGACCCAGTACTTC. The encoded protein is CASSQDAADRQETQYF.

This clone was seen a few times. V gene TRBV4-2 combines with J gene TRBJ2-7; 11 bases map to TRBD2. The V segment lost 0 bases and the J segment 2 bases; nucleotides outside the gene matches: 9. The CDR3 has 18 residues. CDR1 LGHNA and CDR2 YNFKEQ come from the germline V gene. DNA for the CDR3: TGTGCCAGCAGCCAAGATTACTTAAATAGCGGGGGGGCCTACGAGCAGTACTTC. It yields the protein CASSQDYLNSGGAYEQYF.

The chain joins TRBV25-1 to TRBJ2-1; D may be TRBD2 (7 bases). The CDR3 has 16 residues. Trimming shortened V by 4 bases and J by 7 bases, and 20 bases separated the two germline ends. In germline, CDR1 is MGHDK, CDR2 SYGVNS. The CDR3 nucleotides read TGTGCCAGCAGTGCGAAGACGGCGGGGGCGGGGAATGAGCAGTTCTTC. Encoded protein: CASSAKTAGAGNEQFF.

The chain couples TRBV5-6 to TRBJ1-2, with 7 bases lining up with TRBD1. Looked up from germline, CDR1 is SGHDT and CDR2 is YYEEEE. J was trimmed by 8 bases and V by 1 base; bases with no gene match: 14. This CDR3 has 16 residues. The CDR3 protein is CASSLRGRQGAGGYTF. DNA of the CDR3: TGTGCCAGCAGCTTGAGGGGGCGCCAAGGGGCGGGCGGCTACACCTTC.

This clone was seen a single time. The chain has TRBV6-5 and TRBJ2-3; D not resolved. The CDR3 consists of 12 residues. V lost 8 bases to trimming and J lost 2 bases, with 8 bases between them. Per the germline V gene, CDR1 is MNHEY and CDR2 is SVGAGI. CDR3 nucleotides: TGTGCCAGCCGGGCACTCACAGATACGCAGTATTTT. Translating it yields CASRALTDTQYF.

In this sample, this clone turned up once. The chain uses TRBV30 and TRBJ1-6; 7 nucleotides line up with TRBD1. CDR3 length: 14 amino acids. V shed 3 bases and J 8 bases; nucleotides not matched to a gene: 7. Germline CDR1 is GTSNPN and CDR2 is SVGIG (reference sequence). The chain's CDR3 is CAWSVGTEYSPLHF. CDR3 nucleotides: TGTGCCTGGAGCGTAGGGACAGAGTATTCACCCCTCCACTTT.

The chain employs TRBV5-1 and TRBJ2-7; D call uncertain. Germline CDR1 and CDR2: SGHRS and YFSETQ. The CDR3 is 16 residues long. V lost 4 bases and J 5 bases, leaving 22 bases between the germline ends. The DNA for the CDR3 is TGCGCCAGCAGCGACCTGACCTGGGGAAAAAAAGACGAGCAGTACTTC. It codes for CASSDLTWGKKDEQYF.

This chain connects TRBV9 to TRBJ2-5; TRBD2 agrees at 8 bases. CDR3 length: 16 residues. CDR1 SGDLS and CDR2 YYNGEE come from the germline V gene. The V segment lost 0 bases and the J segment 2 bases; nucleotides outside the gene matches: 6. The CDR3 region has the DNA TGTGCCAGCAGCGTAGATTCGAGCGGGGGACAAGAGACCCAGTACTTC. This gives the protein CASSVDSSGGQETQYF.

The chain has TRBV7-8 and TRBJ2-1; TRBD1 agrees at 8 bases. The V and J ends lost 5 bases and 6 bases, in that order; junction bases with no gene match: 9. The CDR3 is 15 amino acids. The germline V gene encodes CDR1 SGHVS and CDR2 FQNEAQ. In DNA form, the CDR3 reads TGTGCCAGCAGCCTCAGACAGGGGCTATTCAATGAGCAGTTCTTC. Protein sequence: CASSLRQGLFNEQFF.

V usage is TRBV20-1 and J usage is TRBJ1-2, with no clear D. From germline, CDR1 is DFQATT and CDR2 SNEGSKA (reference sequence). CDR3 length: 10 amino acids. The V end was cut by 2 bases, the J end by 8 bases, with 6 bases between. The CDR3 loop is CSARIGGYTF. In nucleotides, the CDR3 is TGCAGTGCTAGAATTGGCGGCTACACCTTC.

The genes are TRBV7-3 and TRBJ2-5, with 10 bases aligning to TRBD1. Germline loops: CDR1 SGHTA, CDR2 FQGTGA. This CDR3 has 14 amino acids. The J segment lost 6 bases and the V segment lost 5 bases, leaving 6 bases of the junction unmatched. CDR3 bases: TGTGCCAGCAGCCTAGGACAGGGGGAGAAGACCCAGTACTTC. Amino acids: CASSLGQGEKTQYF.

This rearrangement joins TRBV6-5 to TRBJ1-6, with D uncertain. V was trimmed by 2 bases and J by 7 bases, leaving 12 bases between them. The CDR3 has 15 amino acids. Germline CDR1 and CDR2: MNHEY and SVGAGI. This CDR3 reads CASSYNLPGNSPLHF. The CDR3 nucleotides read TGTGCCAGCAGTTACAATTTACCCGGGAATTCACCCCTCCACTTT.

The gene calls are TRBV9 and TRBJ1-1, with D possibly TRBD1 on 6 matching bases. The V gene lost 4 bases and the J gene lost 1 base, with 14 bases spanning the gap. The CDR3 totals 15 residues. Germline V CDR1 and CDR2: SGDLS, YYNGEE. The CDR3 DNA sequence: TGTGCCAGCAGCTCACGGGGGCTGGGGAACACTGAAGCTTTCTTT. Translating it yields CASSSRGLGNTEAFF.

The genes are TRBV5-5 and TRBJ1-3; 12 bases match TRBD1. Germline V lookup: CDR1 SGHKS, CDR2 YYEKEE (reference sequence). V was clipped by 4 bases and J by 1 base; unmatched bases: 9. The CDR3 consists of 18 residues. CDR3 coding DNA: TGTGCCAGCAGCAAAGCGGGACAGGGGGCAGAATCTGGAAACACCATATATTTT. Residues: CASSKAGQGAESGNTIYF. The entire variable domain, with the rest obtained from reference TRBV5-5 and TRBJ1-3, is as follows: DAGVTQSPTHLIKTRGQQVTLRCSPISGHKSVSWYQQVLGQGPQFIFQYYEKEERGRGNFPDRFSARQFPNYSSELNVNALLLGDSALYLCASSKAGQGAESGNTIYFGEGSWLTVV.

This clone was observed a few times. This chain joins TRBV5-5 and TRBJ1-2, with D tentatively TRBD1 (6 bases). CDR3 length: 13 amino acids. The germline V gene has CDR1 SGHKS and CDR2 YYEKEE (reference sequence). V lost 4 bases to trimming and J lost 4 bases, with 11 bases between them. The CDR3 is CASSLGQSYGYTF. As DNA, the CDR3 is TGTGCCAGCAGCCTCGGACAGTCCTATGGCTACACCTTC.

The V call is TRBV6-2 or TRBV6-3, the J call TRBJ2-3; 7 bases match TRBD2. V gave up 2 bases and J gave up 2 bases; unmatched junction bases: 16. Germline values: CDR1 MNHEY, CDR2 SVGEGT. CDR3 length equals 19 residues. CDR3 loop: CASSYNALERGLDTDTQYF. The CDR3, as DNA: TGTGCCAGCAGTTACAACGCGCTCGAGCGGGGACTTGACACAGATACGCAGTATTTT.

The genes are TRBV25-1 and TRBJ2-7; D is uncertain. Germline assignment: CDR1 MGHDK and CDR2 SYGVNS. V was cut by 2 bases and J by 0 bases, with 11 bases left in between. The CDR3 contains 15 residues. The DNA for the CDR3 is TGTGCCAGCAGTGAAGGGCCGGCTGCCTCCTACGAGCAGTACTTC. This translates into CASSEGPAASYEQYF.

The chain links TRBV21-1 to TRBJ2-3; TRBD2 reflects the table's D call only, with no check against the DNA. TRBV21-1 is marked as a pseudogene. The CDR3 is made up of 20 amino acids. The CDR3 loop is CASSKGQRGAYYLPTDTQYF. The DNA for the CDR3 is TGTGCCAGCAGCAAAGGACAGCGGGGGGCCTACTACTTACCCACAGATACGCAGTATTTT.

The gene calls are TRBV6-6 and TRBJ1-2; TRBD1 might be the D (6 bases). The CDR3 spans 11 residues. The germline gives CDR1 MNHNY, CDR2 SVGAGI (reference sequence). V lost 11 bases, J lost 2 bases, and 9 bases lay in between. CDR3 amino acids: CAVRGNYGYTF. CDR3 DNA: TGTGCCGTCAGGGGAAACTATGGCTACACCTTC.

The chain carries TRBV6-1 and TRBJ1-2, with D perhaps matching TRBD1 (5 bases). The CDR3 is 15 residues long. Germline CDR1 is MNHNS and CDR2 is SASEGT. The V and J ends lost 0 bases and 4 bases respectively, with 12 bases between them. The CDR3, as DNA: TGTGCCAGCAGTGAAGCGAGGCAGGGCTCCTATGGCTACACCTTC. As protein: CASSEARQGSYGYTF.

J is TRBJ1-4 and V is TRBV19; D gene unclear. This CDR3 spans 15 amino acids. V shed 3 bases and J shed 0 bases, with 8 bases lying between them. Germline V gene lookup returns CDR1 LNHDA and CDR2 SQIVND (reference sequence). The DNA for the CDR3 is TGTGCCAGTAGTATCCAGGCGGCAACTAATGAAAAACTGTTTTTT. Amino acids: CASSIQAATNEKLFF.

The chain couples TRBV7-9 to TRBJ2-5; possibly TRBD2 for D (7 bases). V lost 4 bases to trimming and J lost 4 bases, with 19 bases between them. The CDR3 covers 16 residues. CDR1 and CDR2 from the germline V gene are SEHNR and FQNEAQ (reference sequence). For the CDR3, the DNA is TGTGCCAGCAGCTCTCTCTTTAGGGGGGGCCTAGAGACCCAGTACTTC. Translated: CASSSLFRGGLETQYF.

The chain uses TRBV2 and TRBJ1-6; maybe TRBD1 (5 bases). V was pared by 2 bases and J by 9 bases, with 20 bases between. The CDR3 is 17 residues long. Per the germline V gene, CDR1 is SNHLY and CDR2 is FYNNEI. The CDR3 nucleotides read TGTGCCAGCAGTGAATTAGCCGGGGCCACGACGAGTTCACCCCTCCACTTT. It translates to CASSELAGATTSSPLHF.

This chain joins TRBV12-3 or TRBV12-4 and TRBJ1-6; no clear D. V was shortened by 10 bases and J by 5 bases, with 12 bases between the two germline ends. The CDR3 is made up of 13 amino acids. The CDR3 DNA reads TGTGCCACCGGACTCGTCGATAATTCACCCCTCCACTTT. This gives the protein CATGLVDNSPLHF.

This chain joins TRBV6-5 and TRBJ1-5; the match to TRBD1 covers 8 bases. Trimming removed 4 bases from V and 4 bases from J; junction bases left unmatched: 0. Germline CDR1 and CDR2: MNHEY and SVGAGI. The CDR3 length is 13 residues. This chain's CDR3 is CASSWTGNQPQHF. As DNA, the CDR3 is TGTGCCAGCAGTTGGACAGGGAATCAGCCCCAGCATTTT.

The chain uses TRBV6-5 and TRBJ1-4; D is perhaps TRBD1 (5 bases). CDR3 length equals 14 residues. With 6 bases removed from V and 8 bases from J, the gap between germline ends came to 16 bases. Germline CDR1 and CDR2: MNHEY and SVGAGI. CDR3 bases: TGTGCCAGCAGCGTAGGACACGGTGGGGAAAAACTGTTTTTT. It is translated as CASSVGHGGEKLFF.

CDR3 in amino acids: CASSQTPNSPLHF. CDR3 bases: TGTGCCAGCAGCCAAACTCCAAATTCACCCCTCCACTTT. The chain recombines TRBV7-3 with TRBJ1-6; no definite D call. CDR3 size: 13 residues. Trimming stripped 5 bases from V and 7 bases from J, with 9 bases between. Germline-derived CDR1 and CDR2 are SGHTA and FQGTGA.

The gene calls are TRBV30 and TRBJ1-2; the match to TRBD1 covers 7 bases. The junction had 17 bases not matched to a gene; V was cut back by 8 bases and J by 8 bases. The CDR3 covers 14 residues. Germline values: CDR1 GTSNPN, CDR2 SVGIG (reference sequence). CDR3 residues: CAGRQGTSWVGYTF. CDR3 sequence (DNA): TGTGCCGGAAGACAGGGTACCTCGTGGGTCGGCTACACCTTC.